These 19 T cell receptor beta chains originate from one sample sequenced in a study of blood T cell repertoires in COVID-19 (dated by TCRdb to 2020 to 2021). Preparation of the library involved the immunoSEQ multiplex PCR assay. TCRdb took over this immuneACCESS table, retaining in-frame rearrangements with V and J assigned. Such tables are incomplete; in checked studies, under half of the missing clones stem from an unresolved V gene, and the remainder is unexplained. Here the sample has under 100,000 clones; roughly 80% occur a single time. Jointly, the top ten make up 12% of the sample. Source material: peripheral blood. These receptors all stem from a woman aged 40 to 50 with active or convalescent COVID-19.

The chain links TRBV27 to TRBJ2-3; D is possibly TRBD1 (5 bases). Trimming took off 10 bases at V and 1 base at J, with 15 bases between the two ends. Per the germline V gene, CDR1 is MNHEY and CDR2 is SMNVEV (reference sequence). This CDR3 has 14 residues. The CDR3 bases are TGTGCCACCCAGGGTTTTCGTGGCACAGATACGCAGTATTTT. This gives the protein CATQGFRGTDTQYF.

V usage is TRBV7-8 and J usage is TRBJ1-1, with no clear D. Trimming pared 0 bases from V and 0 bases from J, leaving 8 bases between. The CDR3 has 15 residues. Germline values: CDR1 SGHVS, CDR2 FQNEAQ. In DNA, the CDR3 is TGTGCCAGCAGCTTAGCGGGCAGCCTGAACACTGAAGCTTTCTTT. Protein sequence: CASSLAGSLNTEAFF.

This chain uses TRBV2 with TRBJ1-5; D remains unclear. This CDR3 has 13 residues. The germline V gene encodes CDR1 SNHLY and CDR2 FYNNEI. Trimming stripped 3 bases from V and 10 bases from J, with 13 bases between. Here the CDR3 reads CASSERREKPQHF. In nucleotides, the CDR3 is TGTGCCAGCAGTGAGCGGCGGGAGAAACCCCAGCATTTT.

V and J are TRBV5-8 and TRBJ2-7, with D perhaps TRBD2 (5 bases). Germline loops: CDR1 SGHTS, CDR2 YDEGEE. The V and J ends lost 0 bases and 0 bases respectively, with 7 bases between them. The CDR3 spans 14 residues. CDR3 sequence (DNA): TGTGCCAGCAGCTTGGGTCTAGCCTCCTACGAGCAGTACTTC. This sequence encodes CASSLGLASYEQYF.

The chain has TRBV9 and TRBJ2-5, with 9 bases aligning to TRBD2. The CDR3 consists of 15 residues. From germline, CDR1 is SGDLS and CDR2 YYNGEE. The trim removed 4 bases at V and 4 bases at J, leaving 8 bases unmatched. CDR3 sequence (DNA): TGTGCCAGCAGCACCGCTAGCGGGGTAGGAGAGACCCAGTACTTC. This encodes CASSTASGVGETQYF.

The chain joins TRBV4-1 to TRBJ2-7; D is perhaps TRBD1 (7 bases). CDR1 is MGHRA and CDR2 is YSYEKL in the germline V gene. V was cut by 0 bases and J by 0 bases, with 12 bases left in between. This CDR3 contains 16 residues. DNA for the CDR3: TGCGCCAGCAGCCAAGATCGCGGGACAGCCTCCTACGAGCAGTACTTC. Encoded protein: CASSQDRGTASYEQYF.

The chain has TRBV4-1 and TRBJ1-4; perhaps TRBD1 as D (5 bases). V was trimmed by 1 base and J by 7 bases, leaving 10 bases between them. The CDR3 consists of 14 residues. Per the germline V gene, CDR1 is MGHRA and CDR2 is YSYEKL. The CDR3 spells CASSQGEGIEKLFF. In nucleotides, the CDR3 is TGCGCCAGCAGCCAAGGGGAGGGGATTGAAAAACTGTTTTTT.

This sequence joins TRBV6-6 and TRBJ2-7; 9 bases align to TRBD2. The CDR3 loop spans 14 amino acids. In germline, CDR1 is MNHNY, CDR2 SVGAGI (reference sequence). The junction had 3 bases not matched to a gene; V was cut back by 2 bases and J by 4 bases. The DNA for the CDR3 is TGTGCCAGCAGTTACGGCGGGGGGGGATACGAGCAGTACTTC. Protein sequence: CASSYGGGGYEQYF.

This chain uses TRBV5-4 with TRBJ2-7; possibly TRBD2 for D (7 bases). V was clipped by 0 bases and J by 4 bases, with 14 bases between them. Germline CDR1 is SGHNT and CDR2 is YYREEE (reference sequence). The CDR3 consists of 15 residues. The CDR3 region is CASSLVPGEGYEQYF. CDR3 nucleotides: TGTGCCAGCAGCTTGGTTCCAGGGGAGGGTTACGAGCAGTACTTC.

This clone was counted once. This chain joins TRBV24-1 and TRBJ2-3, with a possible D match to TRBD1 (5 bases). The CDR3 contains 16 residues. V was cut by 3 bases and J by 2 bases, with 14 bases left in between. The germline V gene has CDR1 KGHDR and CDR2 SFDVKD. The CDR3 loop reads CATSDPQGRDTDTQYF. CDR3 nucleotide sequence: TGTGCCACCAGTGATCCCCAGGGTAGAGACACAGATACGCAGTATTTT.

This clone was observed once. The chain links TRBV6-5 to TRBJ1-2; 11 bases match TRBD1. Trimming at V came to 7 bases and at J to 8 bases, leaving 6 bases not matched to a gene. Germline-derived CDR1 and CDR2 are MNHEY and SVGAGI. The CDR3 spans 13 residues. This CDR3 reads CASTRTGGIGYTF. The CDR3 DNA follows: TGTGCCAGCACTCGGACAGGGGGCATCGGCTACACCTTC.

This sequence joins TRBV15 and TRBJ2-7; TRBD1 aligns across 10 bases. This CDR3 is 15 amino acids long. Germline CDR1 and CDR2: LNHNV and YYDKDF (reference sequence). The ends lost 3 bases at V and 4 bases at J; junction bases unmatched: 6. Written as DNA, the CDR3 is TGTGCCACCAGCAGCAGAGACAGGGGGCTGTACGAGCAGTACTTC. It yields the protein CATSSRDRGLYEQYF.

This clone has only a few counts. This chain connects TRBV18 to TRBJ1-2, with 8 bases lining up with TRBD1. V lost 3 bases to trimming and J lost 6 bases; unmatched junction nucleotides: 6. Looked up from germline, CDR1 is KGHSH and CDR2 is LQKENI. This CDR3 is built from 14 residues. The CDR3: CASSPDRGGNGYTF. The CDR3, as DNA: TGTGCCAGCTCACCTGACAGGGGAGGAAATGGCTACACCTTC.

This clone was counted between two and nine times. The gene calls are TRBV10-3 and TRBJ1-6, with D perhaps TRBD1 (5 bases). The CDR3 sequence is 15 residues long. The V gene's germline CDR1 is ENHRY and CDR2 SYGVKD. The V and J ends lost 4 bases and 2 bases respectively, with 9 bases between them. This CDR3 is CAISAGMPYNSPLHF. DNA of the CDR3: TGTGCCATCAGTGCAGGGATGCCCTATAATTCACCCCTCCACTTT.

V and J are TRBV27 and TRBJ2-2; TRBD2 aligns across 9 bases. V lost 8 bases and J lost 11; bases outside the gene matches: 12. This CDR3 spans 14 amino acids. Looked up from germline, CDR1 is MNHEY and CDR2 is SMNVEV (reference sequence). CDR3 amino acids: CASRKQAGGPELFF. The CDR3 DNA is TGTGCCAGCCGAAAACAAGCGGGAGGCCCAGAGCTGTTTTTT.

V gene TRBV6-4 combines with J gene TRBJ2-4; D is undetermined. The ends were cut back, 7 bases at V and 8 bases at J, with 18 bases in the middle. CDR1 MRHNA and CDR2 SNTAGT come from the germline V gene. The CDR3 is made up of 14 amino acids. The CDR3 sequence: CASTMTAPRYIQYF. The CDR3 nucleotides are TGTGCCAGCACTATGACGGCCCCTAGATACATTCAGTACTTC.

This clone was counted a single time. The V and J genes are TRBV6-6 and TRBJ1-2; 8 bases agree with TRBD1. J lost 6 bases, V lost 1 base, and 4 bases had no gene match. The CDR3 totals 14 residues. Germline CDR1 MNHNY, CDR2 SVGAGI (reference sequence). CDR3 sequence (DNA): TGTGCCAGCAGTTACTTGGACAGGGTGGATGGCTACACCTTC. It translates to CASSYLDRVDGYTF.

The chain couples TRBV19 to TRBJ1-2, with D maybe TRBD1 (6 bases). The CDR3 length is 15 residues. Deletions cut 3 bases from V and 14 bases from J, with 25 bases between. CDR1 LNHDA and CDR2 SQIVND come from the germline V gene (reference sequence). The CDR3: CASSMWTAPGMARTF. The CDR3 region has the DNA TGTGCCAGTAGTATGTGGACAGCTCCCGGGATGGCTAGAACCTTC.

The chain uses TRBV6-2 or TRBV6-3 and TRBJ2-7; 8 nucleotides agree with TRBD1. From germline, CDR1 is MNHEY and CDR2 SVGEGT. This CDR3 is built from 13 residues. J gave up 2 bases and V 6 bases, and 3 bases lay outside the gene matches. The CDR3 spells CASSSGGPYEQYF. The CDR3 DNA reads as TGTGCCAGCAGCTCAGGGGGCCCCTACGAGCAGTACTTC.